Each of the 8 T cell receptor beta chains below was sequenced from the same sample in a study of beta chain features in type 1 diabetes. Every bit of the isolated RNA underwent reverse transcription, so sequencing read expressed TCRB transcripts. Assay used: immunoSEQ multiplex PCR; TCRdb lists only in-frame clones, some missing. The sample consists of 150,000 or so clones, around a tenth of them appearing once. The sequenced material came from central memory CD4+ T cells from blood. All receptors derive from a man in his late teens or twenties in good health.

The gene calls are TRBV29-1 and TRBJ1-4; D may be TRBD1 (6 bases). CDR3 length: 13 amino acids. The V gene lost 7 bases and the J gene lost 7 bases, with 16 bases spanning the gap. Germline CDR1 reads SQVTM; CDR2 reads ANQGSEA. The CDR3 nucleotides read TGCAGCGCCCTAGGGGGTGCGGTTGAAAAACTGTTTTTT. As protein: CSALGGAVEKLFF.

This clone was picked up many times. The chain employs TRBV4-3 and TRBJ2-1; 11 bases align to TRBD2. With 4 bases clipped from V and 3 bases from J, the junction kept 5 bases outside the gene matches. Germline CDR1 and CDR2: LGHNA and YSLEER. The CDR3 has 16 amino acids. CDR3 bases: TGCGCCAGCAGCCGTCAACTAGCGGGGGTCTACAATGAGCAGTTCTTC. Translation: CASSRQLAGVYNEQFF.

The chain employs TRBV4-1 and TRBJ2-1, with 9 positions matching TRBD1. Looked up from germline, CDR1 is MGHRA and CDR2 is YSYEKL. The CDR3 spans 16 residues. The V segment lost 4 bases and the J segment 3 bases; nucleotides outside the gene matches: 7. The CDR3 region is CASSPGQGANYNEQFF. The DNA of the CDR3 is TGCGCCAGCAGCCCGGGACAGGGTGCAAACTACAATGAGCAGTTCTTC.

This clone came up a few times. The rearrangement uses TRBV14 and TRBJ2-3, with TRBD1 as a possible D gene (6 bases). V shed 1 base and J shed 3 bases, with 14 bases lying between them. CDR3 length: 16 residues. Germline CDR1 and CDR2: SGHDN and FVKESK. This CDR3 is CASSQGTGMGTDTQYF. In nucleotides, the CDR3 is TGTGCCAGCAGCCAAGGAACAGGGATGGGGACAGATACGCAGTATTTT.

This clone was detected a few times. This rearrangement joins TRBV29-1 to TRBJ1-1, with D maybe TRBD1 (5 bases). The CDR3 length is 13 residues. The ends were cut back, 7 bases at V and 2 bases at J, with 14 bases in the middle. Germline V gives CDR1 SQVTM, CDR2 ANQGSEA. Here the CDR3 DNA reads TGCAGCGGTACTGGACACCTAAACACTGAAGCTTTCTTT. It encodes CSGTGHLNTEAFF.

The chain couples TRBV7-8 to TRBJ2-7; the D is unclear. From germline, CDR1 is SGHVS and CDR2 FQNEAQ. V shed 1 base and J shed 2 bases, with 9 bases lying between them. The CDR3 runs to 14 residues. CDR3 amino acids: CASSLVELAYEQYF. CDR3 DNA: TGTGCCAGCAGCTTAGTAGAGCTAGCCTACGAGCAGTACTTC.

This clone was seen a few times. This chain uses TRBV21-1 with TRBJ1-2; no check of the table's D call, TRBD1, against the DNA was made. TRBV21-1 corresponds to a pseudogene. This CDR3 spans 21 amino acids. This CDR3 is CASSNGQSTGTDVQLKHGYTF. The DNA of the CDR3 is TGTGCCAGCAGCAACGGCCAAAGTACCGGGACAGACGTACAACTGAAACATGGCTACACCTTC.

This clone was observed a handful of times. The chain uses TRBV7-2 and TRBJ2-7, with D perhaps matching TRBD1 (5 bases). Germline assignment: CDR1 SGHTA and CDR2 FQGNSA. The length of the CDR3 is 15 residues. The V and J ends lost 0 bases and 5 bases respectively, with 14 bases between them. Written as DNA, the CDR3 is TGTGCCAGCAGCTTAGCGGACACCTTCTACGACGAGCAGTACTTC. Its protein product is CASSLADTFYDEQYF.